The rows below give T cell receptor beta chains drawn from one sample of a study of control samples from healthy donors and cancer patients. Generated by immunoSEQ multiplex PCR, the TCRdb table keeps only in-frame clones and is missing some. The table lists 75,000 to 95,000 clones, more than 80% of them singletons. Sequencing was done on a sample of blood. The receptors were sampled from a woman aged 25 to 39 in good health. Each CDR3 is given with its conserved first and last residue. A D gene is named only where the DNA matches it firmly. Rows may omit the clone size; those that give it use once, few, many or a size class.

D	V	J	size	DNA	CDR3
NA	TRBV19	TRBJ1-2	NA	TGTGCCAGTAGTATAGAAAGGGGAGCCTATGGCTACACCTTC	CASSIERGAYGYTF
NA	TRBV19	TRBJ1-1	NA	TGTGCCAGAGAAACAGGGAAAATTTTAAGAGCTGAAGCTTTCTTT	CARETGKILRAEAFF
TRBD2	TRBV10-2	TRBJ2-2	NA	TGCGCCAGCGGGGGGACTAACCCTCGGGAGCTGTTTTTT	CASGGTNPRELFF
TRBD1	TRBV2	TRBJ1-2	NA	TGTGCCAGCAGAGCCGGGACAGGGTTTAACTATGGCTACACCTTC	CASRAGTGFNYGYTF
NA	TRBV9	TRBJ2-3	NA	TGTGCCAGCAGCCCCAGAGGGGTGGGGGGTATCACAGATACGCAGTATTTT	CASSPRGVGGITDTQYF
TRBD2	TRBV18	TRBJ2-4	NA	TGTGCCAGCTCACCACCGTTCCCTAGCGGACTGAAAAACATTCAGTACTTC	CASSPPFPSGLKNIQYF
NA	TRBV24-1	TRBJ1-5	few	TGTGCCACCAGTGATCAAGCTCAGCCCCAGCATTTT	CATSDQAQPQHF
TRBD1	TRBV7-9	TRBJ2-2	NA	TGTGCCAACGAACGCGGGACAGGGGTTATCGGGGAGCTGTTTTTT	CANERGTGVIGELFF
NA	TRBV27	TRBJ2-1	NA	TGTGCCAGCACAAACTACAATGAGCAGTTCTTC	CASTNYNEQFF
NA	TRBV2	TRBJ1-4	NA	TGTGCCAGCAGCGAACAAGGGATGCGTGAAAAACTGTTTTTT	CASSEQGMREKLFF
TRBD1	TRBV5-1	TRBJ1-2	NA	TGCGCCAGCAGATCGACAGGGGGCTATGGCTACACCTTC	CASRSTGGYGYTF
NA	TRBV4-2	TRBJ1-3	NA	TGTGCCAGCAGCCAAGACATCCTTGGAAACACCATATATTTT	CASSQDILGNTIYF
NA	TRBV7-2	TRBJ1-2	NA	TGTGCCAGCAGCTTAGCTGACCATAACTATGGCTACACCTTC	CASSLADHNYGYTF
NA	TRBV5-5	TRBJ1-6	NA	TGTGCCAGCAGCTCCCCAGGACACAGCTCCTATAATTCACCCCTCCACTTT	CASSSPGHSSYNSPLHF
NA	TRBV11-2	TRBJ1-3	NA	TGTGCCAGCAGCTTGTGGGAGTGGTACTCTGGAAACACCATATATTTT	CASSLWEWYSGNTIYF
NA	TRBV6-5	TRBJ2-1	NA	TGTGCCAGCAGAGGGGGGAACTACAATGAGCAGTTCTTC	CASRGGNYNEQFF
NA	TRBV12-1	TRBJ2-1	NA	TGTGCCAGCAGCCCGCTGCCTAGCGGGGGGACAAGAGACAATGAGCAGTTCTTC	CASSPLPSGGTRDNEQFF
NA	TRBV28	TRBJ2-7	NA	TGTGCCAGCAGTTTATTCGCCCAGGGGTACGAGCAGTACTTC	CASSLFAQGYEQYF
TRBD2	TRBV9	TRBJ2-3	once	TGTGCCAGCAGCGTACTAGCGGGGTACACAGATACGCAGTATTTT	CASSVLAGYTDTQYF
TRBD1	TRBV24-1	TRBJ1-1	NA	TGTGCCACCAGTGACCGGGACAGTGAGAACACTGAAGCTTTCTTT	CATSDRDSENTEAFF
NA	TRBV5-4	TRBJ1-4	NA	TGTGCCAGCAGCTCAGGTGCAACTAATGAAAAACTGTTTTTT	CASSSGATNEKLFF
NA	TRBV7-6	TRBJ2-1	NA	TGTGCCAGCAGCTTAGCTTCGGGTAGCGCCTCCTACAATGAGCAGTTCTTC	CASSLASGSASYNEQFF
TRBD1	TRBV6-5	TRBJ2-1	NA	TGTGCCAACAGAAGGACAGGGTGGGAAAAGCATGAGCAGTTCTTC	CANRRTGWEKHEQFF
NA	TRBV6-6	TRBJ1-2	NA	TGTGCCAGCACAAACCTACAGGGCAACTATGGCTACACCTTC	CASTNLQGNYGYTF
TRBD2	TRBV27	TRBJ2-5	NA	TGTGCCAGCAGTCACCGACTAGCGGGAGGGCGAGAGACCCAGTACTTC	CASSHRLAGGRETQYF
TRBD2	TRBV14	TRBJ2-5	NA	TGTGCCAGCAGCCGTAGGACTAGCGGGAGGGAGACCCAGTACTTC	CASSRRTSGRETQYF
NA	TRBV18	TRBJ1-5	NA	TGTGCCAGCTCACCACGAAGGTCAAATCAGCCCCAGCATTTT	CASSPRRSNQPQHF
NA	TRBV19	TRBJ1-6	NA	TGTGCCAGTAGTATAAGGGGAGTCTCGGGTAATTCACCCCTCCACTTT	CASSIRGVSGNSPLHF
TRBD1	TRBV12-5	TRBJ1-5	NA	TGTGCTAGTGGTTTAGCACAGGGGTATAGCAATCAGCCCCAGCATTTT	CASGLAQGYSNQPQHF
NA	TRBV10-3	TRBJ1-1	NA	TGTGCCATCAGTGAGAAAGGGGGAGGAGGGAACACTGAAGCTTTCTTT	CAISEKGGGGNTEAFF
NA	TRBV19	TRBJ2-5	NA	TGTGCCAGTAGTCCCCGTTTAGGGCACGAGACCCAGTACTTC	CASSPRLGHETQYF